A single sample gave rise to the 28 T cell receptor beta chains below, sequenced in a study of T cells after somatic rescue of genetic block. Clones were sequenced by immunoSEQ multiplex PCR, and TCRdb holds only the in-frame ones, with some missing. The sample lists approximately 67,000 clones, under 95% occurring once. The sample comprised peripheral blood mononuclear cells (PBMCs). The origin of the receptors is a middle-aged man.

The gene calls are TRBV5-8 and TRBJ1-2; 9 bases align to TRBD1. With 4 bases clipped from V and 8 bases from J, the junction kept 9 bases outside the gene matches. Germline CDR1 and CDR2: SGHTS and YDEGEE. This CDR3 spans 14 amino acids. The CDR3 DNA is TGTGCCAGCAGCGGGGACAGGGAGCTGAGAGGCTACACCTTC. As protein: CASSGDRELRGYTF.

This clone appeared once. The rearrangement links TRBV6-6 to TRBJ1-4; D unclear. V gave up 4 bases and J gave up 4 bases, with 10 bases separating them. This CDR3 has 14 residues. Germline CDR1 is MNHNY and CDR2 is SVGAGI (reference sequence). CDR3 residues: CASSWSGNNEKLFF. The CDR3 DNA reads TGTGCCAGCAGTTGGTCAGGAAATAATGAAAAACTGTTTTTT.

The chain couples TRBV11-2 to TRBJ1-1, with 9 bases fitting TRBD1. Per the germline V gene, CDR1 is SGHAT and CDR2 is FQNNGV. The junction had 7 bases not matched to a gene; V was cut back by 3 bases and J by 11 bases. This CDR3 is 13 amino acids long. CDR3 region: CASSFGGTGRAFF. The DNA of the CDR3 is TGTGCCAGCAGCTTTGGCGGGACAGGGAGGGCTTTCTTT.

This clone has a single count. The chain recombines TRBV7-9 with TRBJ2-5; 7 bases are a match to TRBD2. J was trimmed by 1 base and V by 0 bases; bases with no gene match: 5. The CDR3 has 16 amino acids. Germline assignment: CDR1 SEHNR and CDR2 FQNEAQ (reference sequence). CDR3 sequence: CASSLARGDLQETQYF. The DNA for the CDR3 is TGTGCCAGCAGCTTAGCCCGGGGGGACCTCCAAGAGACCCAGTACTTC. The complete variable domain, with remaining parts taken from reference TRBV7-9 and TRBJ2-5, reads DTGVSQNPRHKITKRGQNVTFRCDPISEHNRLYWYRQTLGQGPEFLTYFQNEAQLEKSRLLSDRFSAERPKGSFSTLEIQRTEQGDSAMYLCASSLARGDLQETQYFGPGTRLLVL.

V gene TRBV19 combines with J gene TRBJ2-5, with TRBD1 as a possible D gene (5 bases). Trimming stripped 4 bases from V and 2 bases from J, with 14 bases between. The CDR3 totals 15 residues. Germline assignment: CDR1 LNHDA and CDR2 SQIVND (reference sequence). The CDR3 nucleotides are TGTGCCAGTAGTACCCGTCGAGACAGTCAAGAGACCCAGTACTTC. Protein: CASSTRRDSQETQYF.

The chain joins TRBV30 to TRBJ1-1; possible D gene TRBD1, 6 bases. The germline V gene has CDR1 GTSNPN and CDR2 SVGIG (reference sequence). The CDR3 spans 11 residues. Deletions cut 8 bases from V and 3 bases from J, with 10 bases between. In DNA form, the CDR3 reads TGTGCCGGAGAGGGGGACACTGAAGCTTTCTTT. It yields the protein CAGEGDTEAFF.

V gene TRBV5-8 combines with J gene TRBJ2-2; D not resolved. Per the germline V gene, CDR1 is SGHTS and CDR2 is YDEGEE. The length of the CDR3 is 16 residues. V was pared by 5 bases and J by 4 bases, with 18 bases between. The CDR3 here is CASSWAAARGTGELFF. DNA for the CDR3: TGTGCCAGCAGTTGGGCTGCGGCTCGAGGCACCGGGGAGCTGTTTTTT.

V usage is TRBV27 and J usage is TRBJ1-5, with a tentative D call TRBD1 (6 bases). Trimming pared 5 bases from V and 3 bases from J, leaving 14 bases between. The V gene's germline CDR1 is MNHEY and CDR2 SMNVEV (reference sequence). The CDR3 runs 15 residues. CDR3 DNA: TGTGCCAGCAGTCCCGACAGGAATCCCAATCAGCCCCAGCATTTT. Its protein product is CASSPDRNPNQPQHF.

In nucleotides, the CDR3 is TGTGCCATCAGCCCAGGGGCCGGGAGATCCTACGAGCAGTACTTC. Protein: CAISPGAGRSYEQYF. The gene calls are TRBV10-3 and TRBJ2-7; either TRBD1 or TRBD2 may fit D (6 bases each). Trimming removed 6 bases from V and 1 base from J, with 16 bases in between. The V gene's germline CDR1 is ENHRY and CDR2 SYGVKD. The CDR3 contains 15 residues.

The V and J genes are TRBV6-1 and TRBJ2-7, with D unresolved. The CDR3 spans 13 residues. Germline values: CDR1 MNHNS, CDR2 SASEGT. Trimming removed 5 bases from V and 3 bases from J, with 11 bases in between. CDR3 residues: CASSTGPNYEQYF. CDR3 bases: TGTGCCAGCAGTACTGGACCAAACTACGAGCAGTACTTC.

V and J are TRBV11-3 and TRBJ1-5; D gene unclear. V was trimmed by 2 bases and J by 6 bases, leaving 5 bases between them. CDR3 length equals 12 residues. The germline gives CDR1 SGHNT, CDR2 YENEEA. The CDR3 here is CASSLKGQPQHF. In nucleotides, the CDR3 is TGTGCCAGCAGCTTAAAAGGTCAGCCCCAGCATTTT.

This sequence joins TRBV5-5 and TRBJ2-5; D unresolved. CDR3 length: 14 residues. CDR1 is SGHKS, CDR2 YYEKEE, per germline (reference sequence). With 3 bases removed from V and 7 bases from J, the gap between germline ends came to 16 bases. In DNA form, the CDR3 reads TGTGCCAGCAGCTATACAGCACCCGACGGGACCCAGTACTTC. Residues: CASSYTAPDGTQYF.

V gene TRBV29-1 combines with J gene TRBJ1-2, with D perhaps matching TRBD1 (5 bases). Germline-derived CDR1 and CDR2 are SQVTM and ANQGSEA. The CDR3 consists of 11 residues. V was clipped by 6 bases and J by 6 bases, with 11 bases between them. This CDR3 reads CSVQGVNGYTF. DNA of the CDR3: TGCAGCGTGCAGGGAGTGAATGGCTACACCTTC.

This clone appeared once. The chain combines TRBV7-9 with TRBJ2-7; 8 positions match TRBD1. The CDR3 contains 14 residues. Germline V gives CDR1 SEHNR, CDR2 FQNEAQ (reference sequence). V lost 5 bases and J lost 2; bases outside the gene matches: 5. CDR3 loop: CASSPGQGAYEQYF. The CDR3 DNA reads TGTGCCAGCAGCCCTGGACAGGGAGCCTACGAGCAGTACTTC.

CDR3 in amino acids: CASSESAWTDNEQFF. CDR3 DNA: TGTGCCAGCAGTGAAAGTGCGTGGACCGACAATGAGCAGTTCTTC. The rearrangement joins TRBV2 to TRBJ2-1, with D unresolved. Trimming shortened V by 2 bases and J by 5 bases, and 13 bases separated the two germline ends. Germline V CDR1 and CDR2: SNHLY, FYNNEI. This CDR3 comprises 15 residues.

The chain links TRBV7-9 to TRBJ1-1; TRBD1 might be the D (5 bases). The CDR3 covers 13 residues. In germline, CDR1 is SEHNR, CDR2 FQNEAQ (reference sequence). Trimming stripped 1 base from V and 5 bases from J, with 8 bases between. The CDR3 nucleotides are TGTGCCAGCAGCTTAGTAGAGGGGACTGAAGCTTTCTTT. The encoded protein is CASSLVEGTEAFF.

Written as DNA, the CDR3 is TGTGCCAGCAGCGTAGGTTGGGGGACTAGCGAACAAGAGACCCAGTACTTC. Its protein product is CASSVGWGTSEQETQYF. The genes are TRBV9 and TRBJ2-5, with 10 bases identical to TRBD2. The CDR3 sequence is 17 residues long. Germline lookup yields CDR1 SGDLS and CDR2 YYNGEE. V shed 0 bases and J 2 bases; nucleotides not matched to a gene: 7.

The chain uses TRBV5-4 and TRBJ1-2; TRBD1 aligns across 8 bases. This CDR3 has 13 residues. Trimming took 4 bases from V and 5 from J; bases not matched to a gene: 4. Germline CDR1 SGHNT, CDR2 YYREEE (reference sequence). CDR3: CASSGRTGYGYTF. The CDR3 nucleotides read TGTGCCAGCAGCGGGAGGACAGGGTATGGCTACACCTTC.

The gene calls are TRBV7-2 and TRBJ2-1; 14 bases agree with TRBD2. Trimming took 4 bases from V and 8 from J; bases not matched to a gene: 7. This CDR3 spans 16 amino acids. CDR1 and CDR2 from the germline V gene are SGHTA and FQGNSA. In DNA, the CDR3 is TGTGCCAGCAGCTGGGACGGGACTAGCGGGAGCGATGAGCAGTTCTTC. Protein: CASSWDGTSGSDEQFF.

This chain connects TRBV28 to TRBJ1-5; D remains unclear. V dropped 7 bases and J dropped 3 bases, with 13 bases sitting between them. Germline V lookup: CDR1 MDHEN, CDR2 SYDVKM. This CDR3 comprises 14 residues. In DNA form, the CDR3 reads TGTGCCAGCACACCGGGAGGGAACAATCAGCCCCAGCATTTT. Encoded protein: CASTPGGNNQPQHF.

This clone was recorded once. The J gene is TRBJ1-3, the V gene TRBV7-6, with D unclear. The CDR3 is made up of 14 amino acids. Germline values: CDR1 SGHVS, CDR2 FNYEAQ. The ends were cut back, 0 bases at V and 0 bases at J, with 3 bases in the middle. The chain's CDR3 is CASSLAFSGNTIYF. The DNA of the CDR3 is TGTGCCAGCAGCTTAGCTTTCTCTGGAAACACCATATATTTT.

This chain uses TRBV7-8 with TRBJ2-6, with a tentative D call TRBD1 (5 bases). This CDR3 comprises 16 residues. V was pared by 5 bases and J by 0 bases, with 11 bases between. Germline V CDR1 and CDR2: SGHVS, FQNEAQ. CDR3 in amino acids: CASSGYRSSGANVLTF. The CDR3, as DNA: TGTGCCAGCAGCGGGTACAGGAGCTCTGGGGCCAACGTCCTGACTTTC.

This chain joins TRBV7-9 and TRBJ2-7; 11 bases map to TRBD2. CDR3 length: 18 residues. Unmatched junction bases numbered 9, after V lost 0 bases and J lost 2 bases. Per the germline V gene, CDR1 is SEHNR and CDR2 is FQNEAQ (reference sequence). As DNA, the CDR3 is TGTGCCAGCAGCTTAGCAACTAGCGGGAGCCTGGGGGCCTACGAGCAGTACTTC. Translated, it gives CASSLATSGSLGAYEQYF.

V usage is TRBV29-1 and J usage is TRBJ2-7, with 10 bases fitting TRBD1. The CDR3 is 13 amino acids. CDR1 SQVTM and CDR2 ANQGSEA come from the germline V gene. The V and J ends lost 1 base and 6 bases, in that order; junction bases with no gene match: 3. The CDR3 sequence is CSVEGQGASEQYF. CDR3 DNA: TGCAGCGTTGAAGGACAGGGGGCCAGCGAGCAGTACTTC.

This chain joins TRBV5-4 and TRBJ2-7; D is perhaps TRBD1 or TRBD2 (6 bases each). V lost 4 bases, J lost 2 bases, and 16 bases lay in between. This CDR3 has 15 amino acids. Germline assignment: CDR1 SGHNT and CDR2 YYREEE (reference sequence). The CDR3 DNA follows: TGTGCCAGCAGCCGGAGGGGGGACAAAGCCTACGAGCAGTACTTC. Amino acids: CASSRRGDKAYEQYF.

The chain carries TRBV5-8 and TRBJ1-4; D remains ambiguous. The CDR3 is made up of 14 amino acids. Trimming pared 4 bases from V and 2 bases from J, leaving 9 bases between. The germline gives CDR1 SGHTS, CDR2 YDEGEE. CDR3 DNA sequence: TGTGCCAGCAGCCACGGGTGGACTAATGAAAAACTGTTTTTT. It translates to CASSHGWTNEKLFF. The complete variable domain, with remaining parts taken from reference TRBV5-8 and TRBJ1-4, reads EAGVTQSPTHLIKTRGQQATLRCSPISGHTSVYWYQQALGLGLQFLLWYDEGEERNRGNFPPRFSGRQFPNYSSELNVNALELEDSALYLCASSHGWTNEKLFFGSGTQLSVL.

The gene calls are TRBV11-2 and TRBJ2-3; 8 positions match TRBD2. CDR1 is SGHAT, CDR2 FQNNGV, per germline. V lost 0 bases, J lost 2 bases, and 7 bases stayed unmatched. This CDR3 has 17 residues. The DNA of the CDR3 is TGTGCCAGCAGCTTAGAGGGCGGGGGGCCTGTCACAGATACGCAGTATTTT. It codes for CASSLEGGGPVTDTQYF.

CDR3 residues: CASSVAGGNTEAFF. The CDR3, as DNA: TGTGCCAGCAGCGTAGCTGGGGGTAACACTGAAGCTTTCTTT. The chain is built from TRBV9 and TRBJ1-1; tentatively, D is TRBD1 (5 bases). Trimming pared 0 bases from V and 2 bases from J, leaving 8 bases between. Germline lookup yields CDR1 SGDLS and CDR2 YYNGEE. The CDR3 spans 14 residues.